What follows are 8 T cell receptor beta chains derived from one specimen sequenced in a study of response to subunit inactivated influenza vaccine. TCRdb itself ran the RT-PCR reads through MiXCR, one entry per CDR3 protein. The sample includes over 400,000 distinct CDR3 sequences, over 10% of them seen just once. The sequencing used PBMCs from blood, collected 35 to 45 days after vaccination. These receptors all stem from a man aged 50 to 59 who received an inactivated influenza vaccine.

Points on this clonotype: Germline is not matched at one junction end, which may reflect a read error. The V and J genes are TRBV3-1 and TRBJ2-3; TRBD2 agrees at 11 bases. CDR1 and CDR2 from the germline V gene are LGHDT and YNNKEL (reference sequence). This CDR3 comprises 15 residues. CDR3 bases: TGTGCCTGCAGCCAACTAGCGGGAGTCAGGGATACGCAGTATTTT. This sequence encodes CACSQLAGVRDTQYF.

The chain has TRBV5-1 and TRBJ2-7; unclear D gene. The CDR3 is 12 residues long. Deletions cut 1 base from V and 5 bases from J, with 7 bases between. Germline assignment: CDR1 SGHRS and CDR2 YFSETQ. The CDR3 spells CASSLWGNEQYF. The CDR3 bases are TGCGCCAGCAGCTTGTGGGGTAACGAGCAGTACTTC.

This clonotype was seen a handful of times. The rearrangement links TRBV6-1 to TRBJ2-1; 7 nucleotides align to TRBD1. CDR1 is MNHNS, CDR2 SASEGT, per germline. CDR3 size: 15 residues. Unmatched junction bases numbered 8, after V lost 7 bases and J lost 2 bases. The CDR3 reads CASMNRGFTYNEQFF. Written as DNA, the CDR3 is TGTGCCAGCATGAACAGGGGATTCACCTACAATGAGCAGTTCTTC.

This chain links TRBV11-3 with TRBJ2-1; the D is unclear. This CDR3 has 12 amino acids. V dropped 5 bases and J dropped 9 bases, with 11 bases sitting between them. Germline-derived CDR1 and CDR2 are SGHNT and YENEEA. The CDR3 DNA is TGTGCCAGCAGCGGTATGGGATTTGAGCAGTTCTTC. Translated: CASSGMGFEQFF.

This clonotype came up a few times. This chain connects TRBV6-5 to TRBJ2-7; 8 nucleotides line up with TRBD1. Per germline, CDR1 MNHEY and CDR2 SVGAGI. Unmatched junction bases numbered 13, after V lost 4 bases and J lost 2 bases. This CDR3 has 17 amino acids. Written as DNA, the CDR3 is TGTGCCAGCAGTTCCCCACTCCTACGGGGACAGGCCTACGAGCAGTACTTC. Encoded protein: CASSSPLLRGQAYEQYF.

The CDR3 DNA follows: TGTGCCAGCACCCCCCTAGGGAACAATGAGCAGTTCTTC. Its protein is CASTPLGNNEQFF. The chain has TRBV28 and TRBJ2-1; D remains unclear. Trimming cost V 7 bases and J 5 bases, with 12 bases left between them. The CDR3 contains 13 residues. Germline V lookup: CDR1 MDHEN, CDR2 SYDVKM. Based on the CDR3 plus reference TRBV28 and TRBJ2-1, the full variable domain is DVKVTQSSRYLVKRTGEKVFLECVQDMDHENMFWYRQDPGLGLRLIYFSYDVKMKEKGDIPEGYSVSREKKERFSLILESASTNQTSMYLCASTPLGNNEQFFGPGTRLTVL.

The V call is TRBV20-1, the J call TRBJ1-2; D remains ambiguous. CDR1 and CDR2 from the germline V gene are DFQATT and SNEGSKA (reference sequence). This CDR3 region has 14 residues. Deletions cut 5 bases from V and 4 bases from J, with 17 bases between. CDR3 DNA sequence: TGCAGTGCTGGCGCCGCGGGGAGAGGCTATGGCTACACCTTC. Its protein is CSAGAAGRGYGYTF.

This clonotype appeared a few times. The chain is built from TRBV28 and TRBJ2-5; 7 bases are shared with TRBD2. V shed 3 bases and J 5 bases; nucleotides not matched to a gene: 12. Germline lookup yields CDR1 MDHEN and CDR2 SYDVKM. The CDR3 spans 16 residues. CDR3 loop: CASSFRWGGRVETQYF. DNA of the CDR3: TGTGCCAGCAGTTTCCGCTGGGGCGGGAGAGTGGAGACCCAGTACTTC. The full variable domain, in which reference TRBV28 and TRBJ2-5 provide the parts outside the CDR3, is DVKVTQSSRYLVKRTGEKVFLECVQDMDHENMFWYRQDPGLGLRLIYFSYDVKMKEKGDIPEGYSVSREKKERFSLILESASTNQTSMYLCASSFRWGGRVETQYFGPGTRLLVL.